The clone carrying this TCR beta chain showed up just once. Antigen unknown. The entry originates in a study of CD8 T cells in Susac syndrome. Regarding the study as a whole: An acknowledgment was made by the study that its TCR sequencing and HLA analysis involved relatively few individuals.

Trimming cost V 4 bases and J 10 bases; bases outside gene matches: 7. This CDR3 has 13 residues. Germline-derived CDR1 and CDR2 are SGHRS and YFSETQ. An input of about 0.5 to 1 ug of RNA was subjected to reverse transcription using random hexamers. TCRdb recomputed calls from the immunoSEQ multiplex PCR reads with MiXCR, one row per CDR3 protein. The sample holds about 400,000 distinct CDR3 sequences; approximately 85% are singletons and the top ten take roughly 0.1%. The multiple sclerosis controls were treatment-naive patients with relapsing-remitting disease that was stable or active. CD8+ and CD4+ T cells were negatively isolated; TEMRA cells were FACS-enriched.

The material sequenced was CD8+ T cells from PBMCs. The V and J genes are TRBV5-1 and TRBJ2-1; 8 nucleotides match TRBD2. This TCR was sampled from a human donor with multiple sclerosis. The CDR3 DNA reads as TGCGCCAGCAGCCTTGCGGGGGGCTTCGAGCAGTTCTTC. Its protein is CASSLAGGFEQFF.